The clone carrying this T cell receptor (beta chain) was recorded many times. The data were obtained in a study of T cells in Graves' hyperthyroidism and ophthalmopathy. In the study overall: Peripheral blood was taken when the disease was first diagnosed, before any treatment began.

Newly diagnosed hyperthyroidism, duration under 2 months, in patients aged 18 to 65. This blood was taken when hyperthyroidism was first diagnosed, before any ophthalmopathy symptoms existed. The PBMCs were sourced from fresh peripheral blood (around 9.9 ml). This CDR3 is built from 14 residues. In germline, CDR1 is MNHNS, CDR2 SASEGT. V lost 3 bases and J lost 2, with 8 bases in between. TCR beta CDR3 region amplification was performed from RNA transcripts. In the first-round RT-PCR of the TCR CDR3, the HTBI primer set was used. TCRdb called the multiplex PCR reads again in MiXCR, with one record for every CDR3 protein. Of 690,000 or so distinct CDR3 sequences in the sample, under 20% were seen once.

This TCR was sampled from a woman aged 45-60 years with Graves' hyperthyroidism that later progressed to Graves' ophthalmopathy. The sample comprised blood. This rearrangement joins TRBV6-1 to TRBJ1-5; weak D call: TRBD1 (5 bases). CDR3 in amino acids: CASSDRVGNQPQHF. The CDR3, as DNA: TGTGCCAGCAGTGACAGGGTTGGCAATCAGCCCCAGCATTTT.